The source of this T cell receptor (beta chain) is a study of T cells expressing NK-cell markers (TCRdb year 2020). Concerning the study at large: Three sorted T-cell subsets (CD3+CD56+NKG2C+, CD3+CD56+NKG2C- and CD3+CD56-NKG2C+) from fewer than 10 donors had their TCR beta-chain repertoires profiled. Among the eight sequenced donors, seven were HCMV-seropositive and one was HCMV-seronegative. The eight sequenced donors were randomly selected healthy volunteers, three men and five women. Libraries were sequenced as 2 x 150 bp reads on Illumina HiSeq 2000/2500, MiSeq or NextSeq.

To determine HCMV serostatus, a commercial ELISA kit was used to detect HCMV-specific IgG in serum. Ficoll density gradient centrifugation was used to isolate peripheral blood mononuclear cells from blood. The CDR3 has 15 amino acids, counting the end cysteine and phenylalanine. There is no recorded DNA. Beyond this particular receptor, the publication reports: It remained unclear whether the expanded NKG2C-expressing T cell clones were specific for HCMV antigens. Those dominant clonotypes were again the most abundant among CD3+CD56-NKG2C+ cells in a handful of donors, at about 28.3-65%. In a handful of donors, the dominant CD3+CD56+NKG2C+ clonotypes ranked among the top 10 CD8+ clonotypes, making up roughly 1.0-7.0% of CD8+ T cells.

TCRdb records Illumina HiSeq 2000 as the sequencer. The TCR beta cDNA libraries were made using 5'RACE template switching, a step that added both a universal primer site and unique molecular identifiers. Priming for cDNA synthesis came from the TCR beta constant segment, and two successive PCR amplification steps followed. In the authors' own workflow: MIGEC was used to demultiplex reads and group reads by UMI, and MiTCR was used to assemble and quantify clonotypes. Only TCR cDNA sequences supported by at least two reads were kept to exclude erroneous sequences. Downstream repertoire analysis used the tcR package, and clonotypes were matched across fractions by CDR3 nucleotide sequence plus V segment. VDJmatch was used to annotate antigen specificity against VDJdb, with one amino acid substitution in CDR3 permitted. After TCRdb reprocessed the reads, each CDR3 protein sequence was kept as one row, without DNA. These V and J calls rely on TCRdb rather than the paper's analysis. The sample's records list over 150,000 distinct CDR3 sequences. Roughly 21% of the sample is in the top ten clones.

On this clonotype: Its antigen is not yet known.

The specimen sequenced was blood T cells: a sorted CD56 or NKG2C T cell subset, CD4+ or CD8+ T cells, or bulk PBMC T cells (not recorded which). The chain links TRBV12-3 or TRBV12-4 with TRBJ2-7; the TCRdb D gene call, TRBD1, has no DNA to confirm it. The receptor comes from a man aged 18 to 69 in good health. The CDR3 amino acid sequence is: CASSPAGTASYEQYF.